This TCR beta chain stems from a study of human T cells and chemical hapten exposure. Across the study: An approximately 2 cm by approximately 2 cm inner upper arm patch received 2% DPC for sensitization.

As for time point: patch test 1, 2 weeks after DPC sensitization. Treatment given: therapeutic diphenylcyclopropenone sensitization with weekly scalp DPC. Germline CDR1 and CDR2: SGHTA and FQGNSA. There are 13 residues in the CDR3. V trimming: 5 bases; J trimming: 5 bases; junction bases outside the gene matches: 3. It was the library that attached unique molecular identifiers to individual cDNA molecules. TCRdb processed the RACE reads anew with MiXCR; each CDR3 protein has one entry. The sample lists fewer than 500,000 distinct CDR3 sequences, 4.8% occurring once. This clonotype was seen ten or more times.

The sequence came from a woman in her forties or fifties with alopecia areata. Some clones in this sample may be carry-over from other donors' samples. The sample was whole blood, taken in connection with sensitization to the hapten diphenylcyclopropenone (DPC). This chain uses TRBV7-2 with TRBJ2-3, with TRBD2 matching over 8 bases. The chain's CDR3 is CASSLLAGDTQYF. The DNA for the CDR3 is TGTGCCAGCAGCCTCCTAGCGGGAGATACGCAGTATTTT.